The TCR beta chain described here comes from a study of CD4 T cell repertoires in COVID-19. Concerning this clone: Antigen unknown.

This table comes from immunoSEQ multiplex PCR, and its TCRdb copy is limited to in-frame clones, with some not included. In the table there are some 71,000 clones, around four fifths of which are singletons. Germline CDR1 reads SGHKS; CDR2 reads YYEKEE (reference sequence). V was cut by 0 bases and J by 0 bases, with 9 bases left in between. This CDR3 has 15 residues. Study-wide results and caveats: In SARS-CoV and/or HKU1 spike cultures, between roughly 6 and 27% of SARS-CoV-2 clonotypes reappeared. Suggested intraclonal diversification: top SARS-CoV-2-reactive clonotypes appeared in two or three memory subsets.

The memory T cells were sequenced right after ex vivo isolation, without culture. The chain couples TRBV5-5 to TRBJ1-2, with D hard to call. This TCR was recovered from a human donor who had COVID-19. The sequencing used CD4+ T cells from peripheral blood, collected after recovery from COVID-19. In DNA, the CDR3 is TGTGCCAGCAGCTTGGCCCTGACCGCTAACTATGGCTACACCTTC. Its protein product is CASSLALTANYGYTF.